This TCR beta chain was found in a study of blood T cell repertoires in COVID-19. Study background: Acute and convalescent COVID-19 samples came from the United States, Italy and Spain. PBMCs, B-cell-depleted T cells, or T cells provided the cDNA or gDNA that made up the material.

Authors' processing steps: It was from reference gene primer amplification that nucleated cell counts were estimated. Sequencing was performed with immunoSEQ multiplex PCR; in TCRdb, only in-frame clones are kept and a portion is missing. V and J calls and clone size follow that table, whereas D and trimming were derived from the DNA. The profile covers some 150,000 clones, with roughly 88% appearing a single time and over 0.55% taken by the ten largest. Trimming removed 1 base at V and 0 bases at J, with 19 bases between. CDR1 LNHDA and CDR2 SQIVND come from the germline V gene (reference sequence). The CDR3 covers 19 residues. Enrolment of Seattle patients took place during active infection, and they were followed longitudinally.

This TCR derives from a man in his fifties or sixties with COVID-19, enrolled during active disease. The chain is built from TRBV19 and TRBJ1-5; weak D call: TRBD1 (6 bases). The sequenced sample was peripheral blood. The CDR3 loop is CASSIARTASPVSNQPQHF. The CDR3 coding sequence is TGTGCCAGTAGTATAGCACGGACAGCCAGTCCCGTTAGCAATCAGCCCCAGCATTTT.